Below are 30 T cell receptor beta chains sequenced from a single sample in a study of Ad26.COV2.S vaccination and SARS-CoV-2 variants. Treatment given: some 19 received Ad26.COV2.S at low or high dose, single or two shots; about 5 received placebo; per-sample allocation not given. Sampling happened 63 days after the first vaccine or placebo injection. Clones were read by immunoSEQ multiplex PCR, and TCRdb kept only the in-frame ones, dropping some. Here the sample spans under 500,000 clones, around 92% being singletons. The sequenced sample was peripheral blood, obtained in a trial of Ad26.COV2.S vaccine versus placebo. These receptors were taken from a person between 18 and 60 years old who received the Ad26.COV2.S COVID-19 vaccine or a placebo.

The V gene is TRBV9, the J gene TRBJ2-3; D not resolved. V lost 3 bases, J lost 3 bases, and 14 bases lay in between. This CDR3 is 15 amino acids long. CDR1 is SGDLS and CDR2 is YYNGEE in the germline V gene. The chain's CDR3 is CASSERWVSTDTQYF. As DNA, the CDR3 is TGTGCCAGCAGCGAGAGGTGGGTGTCTACAGATACGCAGTATTTT.

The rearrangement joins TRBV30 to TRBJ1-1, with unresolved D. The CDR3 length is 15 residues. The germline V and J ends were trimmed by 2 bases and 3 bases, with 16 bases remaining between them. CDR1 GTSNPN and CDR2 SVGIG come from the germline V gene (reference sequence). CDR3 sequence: CAWSRVAFWDTEAFF. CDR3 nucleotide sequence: TGTGCCTGGAGTAGAGTAGCCTTCTGGGACACTGAAGCTTTCTTT.

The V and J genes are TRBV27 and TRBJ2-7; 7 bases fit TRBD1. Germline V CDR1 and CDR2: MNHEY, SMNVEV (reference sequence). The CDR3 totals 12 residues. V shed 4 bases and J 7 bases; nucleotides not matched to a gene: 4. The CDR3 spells CASSSGGAEQYF. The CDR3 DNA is TGTGCCAGCAGTTCAGGGGGAGCGGAGCAGTACTTC.

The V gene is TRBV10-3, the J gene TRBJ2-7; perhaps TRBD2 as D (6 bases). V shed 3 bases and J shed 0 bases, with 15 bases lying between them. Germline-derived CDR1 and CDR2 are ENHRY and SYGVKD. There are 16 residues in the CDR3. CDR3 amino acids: CAISDPGTSSSYEQYF. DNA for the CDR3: TGTGCCATCAGTGATCCCGGGACTTCCAGCTCCTACGAGCAGTACTTC.

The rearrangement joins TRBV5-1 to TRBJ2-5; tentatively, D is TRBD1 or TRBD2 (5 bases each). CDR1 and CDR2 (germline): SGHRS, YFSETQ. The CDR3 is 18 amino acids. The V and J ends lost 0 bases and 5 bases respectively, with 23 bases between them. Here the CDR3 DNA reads TGCGCCAGCAGCTTGGTTGGGTTCGGGACCTCCAGATGGGAGACCCAGTACTTC. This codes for CASSLVGFGTSRWETQYF.

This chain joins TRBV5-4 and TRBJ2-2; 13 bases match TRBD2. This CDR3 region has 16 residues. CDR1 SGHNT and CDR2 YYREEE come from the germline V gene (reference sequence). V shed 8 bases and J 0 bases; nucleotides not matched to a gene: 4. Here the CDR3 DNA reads TGTGCCAGTAGGACTAGCGGGGGAGCGAACACCGGGGAGCTGTTTTTT. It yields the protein CASRTSGGANTGELFF.

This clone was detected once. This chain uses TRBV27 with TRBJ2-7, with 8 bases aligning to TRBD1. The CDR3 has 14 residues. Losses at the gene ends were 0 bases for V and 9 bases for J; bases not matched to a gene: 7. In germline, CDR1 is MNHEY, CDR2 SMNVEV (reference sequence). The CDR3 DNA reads TGTGCCAGCAGTTTATCGAGGGACAGGTTCGGGCAGTACTTC. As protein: CASSLSRDRFGQYF.

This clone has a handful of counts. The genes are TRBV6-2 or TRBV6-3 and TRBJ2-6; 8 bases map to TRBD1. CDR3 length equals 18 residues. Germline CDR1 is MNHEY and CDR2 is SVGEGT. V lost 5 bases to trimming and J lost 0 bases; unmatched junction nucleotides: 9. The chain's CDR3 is CASSAGQGFFSGANVLTF. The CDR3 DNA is TGTGCCAGCAGTGCCGGACAGGGCTTTTTCTCTGGGGCCAACGTCCTGACTTTC.

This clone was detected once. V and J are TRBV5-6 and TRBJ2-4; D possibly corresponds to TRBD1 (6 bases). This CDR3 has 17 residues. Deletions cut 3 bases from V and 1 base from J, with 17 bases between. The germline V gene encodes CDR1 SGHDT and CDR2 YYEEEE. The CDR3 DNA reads TGTGCCAGCAGCTCGGAGCAGGGGTTACGGGCCAAAAACATTCAGTACTTC. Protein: CASSSEQGLRAKNIQYF.

This CDR3 reads CAISEQGATNEKLFF. Here the CDR3 DNA reads TGTGCCATCAGTGAGCAAGGGGCAACTAATGAAAAACTGTTTTTT. The chain combines TRBV10-3 with TRBJ1-4; possibly TRBD1 for D (5 bases). Germline assignment: CDR1 ENHRY and CDR2 SYGVKD. CDR3 length: 15 amino acids. With 2 bases removed from V and 0 bases from J, the gap between germline ends came to 7 bases.

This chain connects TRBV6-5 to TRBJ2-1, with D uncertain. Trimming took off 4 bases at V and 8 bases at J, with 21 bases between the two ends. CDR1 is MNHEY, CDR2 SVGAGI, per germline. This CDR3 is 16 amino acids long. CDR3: CASSSTSIRFQYEQFF. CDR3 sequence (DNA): TGTGCCAGCAGTTCGACTTCCATTAGGTTCCAATATGAGCAGTTCTTC.

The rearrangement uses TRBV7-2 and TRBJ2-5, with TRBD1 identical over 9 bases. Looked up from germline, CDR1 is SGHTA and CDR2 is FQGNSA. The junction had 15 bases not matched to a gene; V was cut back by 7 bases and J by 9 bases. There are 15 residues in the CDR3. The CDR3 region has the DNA TGTGCCAGCAAGGGACAGGGAAGCCTCCCCGGGGCCCAGTACTTC. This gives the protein CASKGQGSLPGAQYF.

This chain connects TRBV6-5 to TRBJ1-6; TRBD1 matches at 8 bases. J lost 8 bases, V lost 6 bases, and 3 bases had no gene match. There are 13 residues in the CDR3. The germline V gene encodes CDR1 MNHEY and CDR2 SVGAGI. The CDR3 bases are TGTGCCAGCAGCCAGGGGGCAGATTCACCCCTCCACTTT. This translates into CASSQGADSPLHF.

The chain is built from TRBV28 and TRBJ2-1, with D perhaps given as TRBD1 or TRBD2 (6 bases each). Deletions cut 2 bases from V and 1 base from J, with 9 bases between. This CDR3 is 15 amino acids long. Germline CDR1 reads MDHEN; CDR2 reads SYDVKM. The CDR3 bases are TGTGCCAGCAGTTTAAGGGGGGTATCCTACAATGAGCAGTTCTTC. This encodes CASSLRGVSYNEQFF.

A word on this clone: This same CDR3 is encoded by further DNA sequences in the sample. The CDR3 protein is CASSVVGTDTQYF. The CDR3 DNA sequence: TGTGCCAGCAGCGTAGTAGGGACAGATACGCAGTATTTT. The chain employs TRBV9 and TRBJ2-3; unclear D gene. The CDR3 has 13 residues. Germline values: CDR1 SGDLS, CDR2 YYNGEE. V lost 0 bases and J 3 bases, leaving 5 bases between the germline ends.

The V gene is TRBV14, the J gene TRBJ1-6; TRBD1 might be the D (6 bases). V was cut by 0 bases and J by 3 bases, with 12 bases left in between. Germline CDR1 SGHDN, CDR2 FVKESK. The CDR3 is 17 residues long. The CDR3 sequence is CASSQDGGGFYNSPLHF. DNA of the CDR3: TGTGCCAGCAGCCAAGACGGAGGGGGTTTCTATAATTCACCCCTCCACTTT.

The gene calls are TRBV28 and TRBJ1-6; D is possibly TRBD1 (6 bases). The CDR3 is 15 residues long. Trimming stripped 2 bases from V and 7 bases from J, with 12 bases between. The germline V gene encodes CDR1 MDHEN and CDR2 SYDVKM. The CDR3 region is CASSLVTGKNSPLHF. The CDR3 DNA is TGTGCCAGCAGTTTAGTTACAGGGAAGAATTCACCCCTCCACTTT.

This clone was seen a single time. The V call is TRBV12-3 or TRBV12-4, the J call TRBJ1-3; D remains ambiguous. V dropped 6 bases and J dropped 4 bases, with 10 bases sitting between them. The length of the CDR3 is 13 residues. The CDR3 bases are TGTGCCAGCAGCGACATAGGGGGAAACACCATATATTTT. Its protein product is CASSDIGGNTIYF.

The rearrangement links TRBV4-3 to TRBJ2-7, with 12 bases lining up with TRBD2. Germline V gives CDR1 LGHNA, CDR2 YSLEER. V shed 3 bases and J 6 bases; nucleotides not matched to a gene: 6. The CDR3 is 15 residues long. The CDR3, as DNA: TGCGCCAGCAGCCAGGAGTCGACTAGCGGGGGCGAGCAGTACTTC. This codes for CASSQESTSGGEQYF.

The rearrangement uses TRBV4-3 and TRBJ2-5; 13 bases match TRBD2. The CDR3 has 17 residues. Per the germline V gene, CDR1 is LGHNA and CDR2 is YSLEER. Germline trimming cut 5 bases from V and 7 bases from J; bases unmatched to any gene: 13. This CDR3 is CASSTSGGASGKMTQYF. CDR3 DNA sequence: TGCGCCAGCAGCACTAGCGGGGGGGCCTCGGGCAAGATGACCCAGTACTTC.

The DNA for the CDR3 is TGTGCCAGCAGCCCTACCTCTGGGGGCACCGGGGAGCTGTTTTTT. It encodes CASSPTSGGTGELFF. The rearrangement uses TRBV7-9 and TRBJ2-2; the D call may be TRBD1 or TRBD2 (5 bases each). This CDR3 region has 15 residues. Trimming removed 5 bases at V and 4 bases at J, with 14 bases between. Germline V gives CDR1 SEHNR, CDR2 FQNEAQ (reference sequence).

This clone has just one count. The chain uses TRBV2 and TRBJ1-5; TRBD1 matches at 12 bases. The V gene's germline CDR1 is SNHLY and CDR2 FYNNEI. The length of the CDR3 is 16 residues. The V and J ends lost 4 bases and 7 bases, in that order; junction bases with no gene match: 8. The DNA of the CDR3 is TGTGCCAGCAGTGCCGGGGACAGGGGGCTGAGGCAGCCCCAGCATTTT. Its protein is CASSAGDRGLRQPQHF.

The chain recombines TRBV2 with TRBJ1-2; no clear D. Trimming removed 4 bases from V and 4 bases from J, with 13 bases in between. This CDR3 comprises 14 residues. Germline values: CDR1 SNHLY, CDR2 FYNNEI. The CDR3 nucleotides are TGTGCCAGCAGTGGCGACACCGCTGGCTATGGCTACACCTTC. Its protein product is CASSGDTAGYGYTF.

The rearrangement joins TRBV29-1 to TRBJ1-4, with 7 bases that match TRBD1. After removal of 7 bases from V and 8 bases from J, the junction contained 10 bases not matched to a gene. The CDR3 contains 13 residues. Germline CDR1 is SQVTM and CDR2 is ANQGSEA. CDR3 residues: CSARGQGGEKLFF. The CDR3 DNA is TGCAGCGCCCGGGGGCAGGGGGGGGAAAAACTGTTTTTT.

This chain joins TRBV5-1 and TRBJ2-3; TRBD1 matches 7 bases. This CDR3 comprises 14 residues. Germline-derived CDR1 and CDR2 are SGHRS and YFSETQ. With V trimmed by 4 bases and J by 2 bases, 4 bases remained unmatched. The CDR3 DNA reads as TGCGCCAGCAGCCCGGGACAGCACACAGATACGCAGTATTTT. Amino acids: CASSPGQHTDTQYF.

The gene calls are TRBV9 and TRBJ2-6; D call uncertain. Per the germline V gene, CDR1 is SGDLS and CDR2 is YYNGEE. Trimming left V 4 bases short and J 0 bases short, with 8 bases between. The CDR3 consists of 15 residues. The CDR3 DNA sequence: TGTGCCAGCAGCCCGCGATACTCTGGGGCCAACGTCCTGACTTTC. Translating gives CASSPRYSGANVLTF.

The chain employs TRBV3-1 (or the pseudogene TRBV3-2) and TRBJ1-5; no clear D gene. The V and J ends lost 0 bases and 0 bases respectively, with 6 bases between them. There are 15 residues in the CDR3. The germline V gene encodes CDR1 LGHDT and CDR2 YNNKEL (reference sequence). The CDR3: CASSQDTASNQPQHF. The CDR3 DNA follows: TGTGCCAGCAGCCAAGATACGGCTAGCAATCAGCCCCAGCATTTT.

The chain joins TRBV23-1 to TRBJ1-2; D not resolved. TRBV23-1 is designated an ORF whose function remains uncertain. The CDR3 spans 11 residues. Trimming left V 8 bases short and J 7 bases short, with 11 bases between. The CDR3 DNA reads TGCGCCAGCCCACCGGGGAGTGGCTACACCTTC. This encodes CASPPGSGYTF.

CDR3 in amino acids: CASSLSWGNNQPQHF. CDR3 coding DNA: TGTGCCAGCAGCTTAAGTTGGGGGAATAACCAGCCCCAGCATTTT. The chain links TRBV11-2 to TRBJ1-5; a possible D gene is TRBD1 (5 bases). Germline values: CDR1 SGHAT, CDR2 FQNNGV. This CDR3 has 15 amino acids. The V end was cut by 2 bases, the J end by 7 bases, with 15 bases between.

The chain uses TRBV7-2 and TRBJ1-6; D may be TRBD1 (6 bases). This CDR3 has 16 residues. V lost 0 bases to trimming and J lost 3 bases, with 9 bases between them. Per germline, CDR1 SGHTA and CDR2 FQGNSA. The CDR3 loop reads CASSLAQGLYNSPLHF. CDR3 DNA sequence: TGTGCCAGCAGCTTAGCGCAGGGGCTCTATAATTCACCCCTCCACTTT.